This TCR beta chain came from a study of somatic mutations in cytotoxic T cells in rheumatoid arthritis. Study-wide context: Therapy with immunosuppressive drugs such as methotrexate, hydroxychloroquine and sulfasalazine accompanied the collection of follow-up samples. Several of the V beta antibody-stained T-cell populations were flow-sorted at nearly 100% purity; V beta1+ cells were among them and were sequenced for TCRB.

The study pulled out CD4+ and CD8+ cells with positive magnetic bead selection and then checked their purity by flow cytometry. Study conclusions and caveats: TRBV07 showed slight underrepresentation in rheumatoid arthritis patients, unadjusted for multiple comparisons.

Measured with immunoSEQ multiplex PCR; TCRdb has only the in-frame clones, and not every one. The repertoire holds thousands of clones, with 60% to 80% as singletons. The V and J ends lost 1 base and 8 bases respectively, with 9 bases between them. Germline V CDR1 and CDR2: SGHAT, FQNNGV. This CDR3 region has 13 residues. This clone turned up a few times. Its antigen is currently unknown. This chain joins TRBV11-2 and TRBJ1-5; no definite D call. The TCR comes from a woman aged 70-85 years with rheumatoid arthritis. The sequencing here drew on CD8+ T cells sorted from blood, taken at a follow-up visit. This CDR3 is CASSLGVGKPQHF. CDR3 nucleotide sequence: TGTGCCAGCAGCTTAGGTGTTGGAAAGCCCCAGCATTTT.